These 28 T cell receptor beta chains share one sample of origin, sequenced in a study of control samples from healthy donors and cancer patients. Libraries were prepared by immunoSEQ multiplex PCR; TCRdb keeps only in-frame clonotypes and omits some of them. The data show fewer than 30,000 clones, 85% seen once. The sample taken for sequencing was PBMCs. The receptors stem from an older woman with head and neck cancer.

The rearrangement links TRBV6-5 to TRBJ2-1; 10 nucleotides agree with TRBD2. V shed 9 bases and J 13 bases; nucleotides not matched to a gene: 12. The CDR3 has 13 amino acids. Germline lookup yields CDR1 MNHEY and CDR2 SVGAGI. The CDR3 sequence: CASARTSGRGQFF. As DNA, the CDR3 is TGTGCCAGTGCCCGGACTAGCGGCCGGGGTCAGTTCTTC.

The chain uses TRBV5-6 and TRBJ2-5, with D perhaps TRBD1 (8 bases). V shed 3 bases and J shed 5 bases, with 17 bases lying between them. Germline CDR1 is SGHDT and CDR2 is YYEEEE. This CDR3 comprises 15 residues. The CDR3 is CASSSIDRGGETQYF. Written as DNA, the CDR3 is TGTGCCAGCAGCTCTATTGACAGGGGAGGGGAGACCCAGTACTTC.

V gene TRBV6-2 or TRBV6-3 combines with J gene TRBJ2-7, with 12 bases lining up with TRBD2. Looked up from germline, CDR1 is MNHEY and CDR2 is SVGEGT. J was trimmed by 4 bases and V by 0 bases; bases with no gene match: 1. CDR3 length equals 15 residues. CDR3 amino acids: CASSYSTSGSYEQYF. CDR3 DNA: TGTGCCAGCAGTTACTCGACTAGCGGGAGTTACGAGCAGTACTTC.

This sequence joins TRBV5-5 and TRBJ2-2; possible D gene TRBD2, 7 bases. Germline CDR1 and CDR2: SGHKS and YYEKEE (reference sequence). This CDR3 contains 16 residues. Trimming took 0 bases from V and 2 from J, leaving 11 bases between them. CDR3 protein: CASSLAGGLNTGELFF. CDR3 sequence (DNA): TGTGCCAGCAGCTTGGCGGGGGGCCTAAACACCGGGGAGCTGTTTTTT.

The V and J genes are TRBV27 and TRBJ1-2; possibly TRBD1 for D (6 bases). Germline lookup yields CDR1 MNHEY and CDR2 SMNVEV (reference sequence). There are 13 residues in the CDR3. Trimming shortened V by 3 bases and J by 8 bases, and 13 bases separated the two germline ends. In nucleotides, the CDR3 is TGTGCCAGCAGTTTCCGGGACAATCGCGGCTACACCTTC. Translated, it gives CASSFRDNRGYTF.

The chain carries TRBV7-9 and TRBJ1-1; D is undetermined. This CDR3 is 13 amino acids long. Germline V gene lookup returns CDR1 SEHNR and CDR2 FQNEAQ (reference sequence). Trimming pared 3 bases from V and 0 bases from J, leaving 5 bases between. The CDR3 sequence: CASSLGMNTEAFF. In DNA, the CDR3 is TGTGCCAGCAGCTTGGGGATGAACACTGAAGCTTTCTTT. The variable domain in full, with the rest retrieved from reference TRBV7-9 and TRBJ1-1, is DTGVSQNPRHKITKRGQNVTFRCDPISEHNRLYWYRQTLGQGPEFLTYFQNEAQLEKSRLLSDRFSAERPKGSFSTLEIQRTEQGDSAMYLCASSLGMNTEAFFGQGTRLTVV.

The chain combines TRBV5-1 with TRBJ1-2; D is unclear. Germline values: CDR1 SGHRS, CDR2 YFSETQ. The CDR3 contains 13 residues. The V end was cut by 0 bases, the J end by 7 bases, with 10 bases between. DNA for the CDR3: TGCGCCAGCAGCTTGGATGAGGTTGGTGGCTACACCTTC. Protein sequence: CASSLDEVGGYTF.

The V gene is TRBV2, the J gene TRBJ1-5; D is undetermined. Trimming pared 4 bases from V and 5 bases from J, leaving 3 bases between. CDR3 size: 11 residues. CDR1 and CDR2 (germline): SNHLY, FYNNEI. The CDR3 loop is CASSVDQPQHF. The CDR3 DNA reads TGTGCCAGCAGTGTGGATCAGCCCCAGCATTTT.

The genes are TRBV6-5 and TRBJ1-6; D unresolved. V lost 10 bases and J 9 bases, leaving 22 bases between the germline ends. The CDR3 has 15 amino acids. Germline-derived CDR1 and CDR2 are MNHEY and SVGAGI. In DNA, the CDR3 is TGTGCCACGCTTGACGCAATACTATCACCTTCACCCCTCCACTTT. Its protein product is CATLDAILSPSPLHF.

V and J are TRBV5-8 and TRBJ1-1, with D maybe TRBD1 (6 bases). CDR1 is SGHTS, CDR2 YDEGEE, per germline. CDR3 length equals 16 residues. V was clipped by 4 bases and J by 1 base, with 17 bases between them. CDR3 DNA: TGTGCCAGCAGCCTGAAAGGGGGGATGGGGAACACTGAAGCTTTCTTT. This gives the protein CASSLKGGMGNTEAFF.

This sequence joins TRBV4-1 and TRBJ2-6; D is perhaps TRBD1 (6 bases). Deletions cut 1 base from V and 0 bases from J, with 13 bases between. The CDR3 is 18 residues long. Per germline, CDR1 MGHRA and CDR2 YSYEKL. The CDR3 sequence: CASSQAPGTISGANVLTF. The CDR3, as DNA: TGCGCCAGCAGCCAAGCTCCAGGGACAATCTCTGGGGCCAACGTCCTGACTTTC.

The rearrangement uses TRBV24-1 and TRBJ2-5, with 7 bases matching TRBD2. Germline trimming cut 2 bases from V and 2 bases from J; bases unmatched to any gene: 4. This CDR3 has 15 amino acids. In germline, CDR1 is KGHDR, CDR2 SFDVKD. CDR3 amino acids: CATSDYGTMQETQYF. The DNA for the CDR3 is TGTGCCACCAGTGATTACGGGACTATGCAAGAGACCCAGTACTTC.

The chain links TRBV6-2 or TRBV6-3 to TRBJ2-1; D ambiguous. The CDR3 runs 13 residues. Germline V gene data show CDR1 as MNHEY and CDR2 as SVGEGT. V was cut by 2 bases and J by 8 bases, with 10 bases left in between. CDR3 nucleotides: TGTGCCAGCAGTTACACCCTCACATATGAGCAGTTCTTC. Its protein product is CASSYTLTYEQFF.

In its sample, this clone was seen once. This rearrangement joins TRBV9 to TRBJ1-3; D may be TRBD1 (6 bases). V lost 4 bases, J lost 0 bases, and 14 bases lay in between. The CDR3 contains 16 residues. Germline CDR1 SGDLS, CDR2 YYNGEE. The CDR3 protein is CASSPLRTVSGNTIYF. The DNA for the CDR3 is TGTGCCAGCAGCCCCCTACGGACAGTCTCTGGAAACACCATATATTTT.

This clone was seen once. V usage is TRBV11-3 and J usage is TRBJ2-3; 7 nucleotides match TRBD2. J gave up 1 base and V 1 base, and 11 bases lay outside the gene matches. Germline V gives CDR1 SGHNT, CDR2 YENEEA. CDR3 length equals 18 residues. In nucleotides, the CDR3 is TGTGCCAGCAGCTTAGTTAGCGTAGCGGGTACTGGCACAGATACGCAGTATTTT. Translated, it gives CASSLVSVAGTGTDTQYF.

This chain's CDR3 is CASSQDRTQPQHF. CDR3 bases: TGCGCCAGCAGCCAAGATAGGACTCAGCCCCAGCATTTT. The rearrangement links TRBV4-1 to TRBJ1-5; D not resolved. With 0 bases removed from V and 6 bases from J, the gap between germline ends came to 6 bases. The length of the CDR3 is 13 residues. Germline V gene data show CDR1 as MGHRA and CDR2 as YSYEKL.

The chain is built from TRBV19 and TRBJ2-1; no clear D. Trimming took 3 bases from V and 7 from J, leaving 10 bases between them. From germline, CDR1 is LNHDA and CDR2 SQIVND (reference sequence). This CDR3 spans 13 amino acids. The CDR3 bases are TGTGCCAGTAGTATCCTGGGCCGAAATGAGCAGTTCTTC. Its translation is CASSILGRNEQFF. Full variable domain (remainder filled in from reference TRBV19 and TRBJ2-1): DGGITQSPKYLFRKEGQNVTLSCEQNLNHDAMYWYRQDPGQGLRLIYYSQIVNDFQKGDIAEGYSVSREKKESFPLTVTSAQKNPTAFYLCASSILGRNEQFFGPGTRLTVL.

The chain joins TRBV2 to TRBJ2-1; 11 bases are shared with TRBD2. CDR3 length equals 14 residues. The J segment lost 15 bases and the V segment lost 6 bases, leaving 13 bases of the junction unmatched. Per germline, CDR1 SNHLY and CDR2 FYNNEI. Here the CDR3 reads CASSPGSGRARAFF. CDR3 DNA sequence: TGTGCCAGCAGCCCGGGTAGCGGGAGGGCTCGTGCGTTCTTC.

This sequence joins TRBV3-1 (or the pseudogene TRBV3-2) and TRBJ1-6, with D uncertain. This CDR3 is 14 amino acids long. Germline lookup yields CDR1 LGHDT and CDR2 YNNKEL (reference sequence). Trimming shortened V by 1 base and J by 17 bases, and 18 bases separated the two germline ends. The CDR3 loop is CASSQVVRSSLFHF. As DNA, the CDR3 is TGTGCCAGCAGCCAAGTAGTCCGTTCTTCCCTGTTCCACTTT.

The chain has TRBV3-1 (or the pseudogene TRBV3-2) and TRBJ2-1; D is undetermined. This CDR3 contains 13 residues. Germline V gives CDR1 LGHDT, CDR2 YNNKEL (reference sequence). Trimming left V 0 bases short and J 15 bases short, with 15 bases between. The CDR3 loop reads CASSQDLSVSRFF. The CDR3 DNA is TGTGCCAGCAGCCAAGATCTCAGCGTTAGTCGGTTCTTC.

This chain uses TRBV6-6 with TRBJ2-7; D unresolved. From germline, CDR1 is MNHNY and CDR2 SVGAGI (reference sequence). V was pared by 6 bases and J by 2 bases, with 5 bases between. CDR3 length: 11 residues. The DNA of the CDR3 is TGTGCCAGCAGCCCAGCCTACGAGCAGTACTTC. This translates into CASSPAYEQYF.

The chain links TRBV6-5 to TRBJ1-3; D unclear. CDR3 length equals 15 residues. V was clipped by 8 bases and J by 0 bases, with 14 bases between them. Germline lookup yields CDR1 MNHEY and CDR2 SVGAGI. CDR3 coding DNA: TGTGCCAGCGGCACGGGGAGGACCTCTGGAAACACCATATATTTT. Translating gives CASGTGRTSGNTIYF.

This clone showed up just a few times. V is TRBV6-5 and J is TRBJ1-4, with D maybe TRBD1 (5 bases). Germline assignment: CDR1 MNHEY and CDR2 SVGAGI. V was clipped by 0 bases and J by 5 bases, with 7 bases between them. This CDR3 has 14 residues. The CDR3: CASSYSRGNEKLFF. The CDR3 DNA reads as TGTGCCAGCAGTTACTCCCGGGGGAATGAAAAACTGTTTTTT.

The chain couples TRBV29-1 to TRBJ1-1, with 7 bases that match TRBD1. Trimming at V came to 7 bases and at J to 3 bases, leaving 11 bases not matched to a gene. Germline V gene lookup returns CDR1 SQVTM and CDR2 ANQGSEA. The CDR3 has 14 residues. The CDR3 loop is CSARARQGDTEAFF. CDR3 DNA: TGCAGCGCCAGGGCGAGGCAGGGGGACACTGAAGCTTTCTTT.

The CDR3 spells CASSLQGQPQHF. The DNA for the CDR3 is TGTGCCAGCAGCTTGCAGGGTCAGCCCCAGCATTTT. The rearrangement uses TRBV3-1 (or the pseudogene TRBV3-2) and TRBJ1-5; possibly TRBD1 for D (5 bases). The CDR3 spans 12 residues. The germline V and J ends were trimmed by 5 bases and 6 bases, with 8 bases remaining between them. Per the germline V gene, CDR1 is LGHDT and CDR2 is YNNKEL (reference sequence).

V and J are TRBV2 and TRBJ2-7, with TRBD1 as a possible D gene (5 bases). This CDR3 has 13 amino acids. Germline lookup yields CDR1 SNHLY and CDR2 FYNNEI. The V end was cut by 6 bases, the J end by 2 bases, with 11 bases between. The CDR3, as DNA: TGTGCCAGCAGGGAGACAGATGCCTACGAGCAGTACTTC. This codes for CASRETDAYEQYF.

This clone turned up a few times. V is TRBV29-1 and J is TRBJ2-1; a possible D gene is TRBD2 (5 bases). The ends were cut back, 4 bases at V and 7 bases at J, with 11 bases in the middle. Germline V lookup: CDR1 SQVTM, CDR2 ANQGSEA. The CDR3 length is 12 residues. The CDR3 sequence: CSVVRSGNEQFF. DNA for the CDR3: TGCAGCGTTGTCAGGTCGGGAAATGAGCAGTTCTTC.

This chain uses TRBV5-1 with TRBJ2-5; 10 nucleotides match TRBD2. The CDR3 runs 17 residues. With V trimmed by 0 bases and J by 1 base, 6 bases remained unmatched. CDR1 SGHRS and CDR2 YFSETQ come from the germline V gene. CDR3 bases: TGCGCCAGCAGCTTGGCAATAGCGGGGGGCCTCCAAGAGACCCAGTACTTC. The encoded protein is CASSLAIAGGLQETQYF.